The 24 T cell receptor beta chains in this list originate from one sample, sequenced in a study of tumor-infiltrating lymphocytes in primary liver carcinoma. A constant-region primer primed TCR beta cDNA synthesis from about 490 ng of total RNA. Library construction for TCR beta comprised three nested multiplex PCR rounds performed with slightly modified ARM-PCR. Researchers ran the first two PCR rounds for 10 cycles each with TRBV1-TRBV30 forward primers and a C-beta reverse primer. TCRdb reanalysed the multiplex PCR reads using MiXCR and keeps one entry per CDR3 protein. The sample has 95,000 to 150,000 distinct CDR3 sequences, roughly 75% seen once. Co-extraction of both nucleic acids (RNA and DNA) used about 18-34 mg of unsorted bulk tissue. Sequencing input: tumor-adjacent normal liver tissue. The receptors derive from a woman aged 55-69 years with primary liver carcinoma and hepatitis B virus infection.

Written as DNA, the CDR3 is TGTGCCAGCATTATCCGGGACAGTCTCTTAAGTGAAGCTTTCTTT. Translated, it gives CASIIRDSLLSEAFF. The rearrangement links TRBV12-3 or TRBV12-4 to TRBJ1-1, with TRBD1 matching 7 bases. The CDR3 runs 15 residues. V dropped 7 bases and J dropped 7; count of bases not matched to a gene: 15.

Comments on this clonotype: A read error may account for a junction end that differs from germline. The chain uses TRBV11-2 and TRBJ1-2; D not resolved. The CDR3 has 13 amino acids. Per germline, CDR1 SGHAT and CDR2 FQNNGV. In DNA form, the CDR3 reads TGTACCAGCAGCCCGATTCATAACTATGGCTACACCTTC. Its translation is CTSSPIHNYGYTF.

There are a few counts of this clonotype. This could be a read error, since a much larger clone is one nucleotide away. The chain employs TRBV6-5 and TRBJ2-3; tentatively, D is TRBD2 (6 bases). The CDR3 is made up of 19 amino acids. The germline gives CDR1 MNHEY, CDR2 SVGAGI. Trimming took off 0 bases at V and 0 bases at J, with 19 bases between the two ends. CDR3 sequence: CASSYSWLTSSASTDTQYF. DNA of the CDR3: TGTGCCAGCAGTTACTCTTGGTTGACGTCTAGCGCGAGCACAGATACGCAGTATTTT.

Comment on this clonotype: A read error may be the cause here, since a much bigger clone is one base away. This chain connects TRBV5-1 to TRBJ2-1, with D possibly matching TRBD2 (5 bases). The V end lost 6 bases, the J end lost 8 bases, and 15 bases lay between the germline ends. Germline V gene data show CDR1 as SGHRS and CDR2 as YFSETQ. The CDR3 has 13 residues. CDR3 amino acids: CASTLEGYYEQFF. CDR3 sequence (DNA): TGCGCCAGCACCCTAGAGGGTTACTATGAGCAGTTCTTC. The whole variable domain, remainder taken from reference TRBV5-1 and TRBJ2-1, is KAGVTQTPRYLIKTRGQQVTLSCSPISGHRSVSWYQQTPGQGLQFLFEYFSETQRNKGNFPGRFSGRQFSNSRSEMNVSTLELGDSALYLCASTLEGYYEQFFGPGTRLTVL.

Notes on this clonotype: A much larger clone lies a single base off, so this may be a read error. The chain carries TRBV7-9 and TRBJ1-6; 7 bases match TRBD1. CDR3 length: 14 amino acids. Germline V lookup: CDR1 SEHNR, CDR2 FQNEAQ (reference sequence). DNA for the CDR3: TGTGTCAGCAGCTTCACCGACAGGGCTTCACCCCTCCACTTT. This codes for CVSSFTDRASPLHF.

This clonotype turned up a few times. A read error may be the cause here, since a much bigger clone is one base away. The J gene is TRBJ2-5, the V gene TRBV12-5; a possible D gene is TRBD1 (5 bases). Trimming took off 5 bases at V and 2 bases at J, with 12 bases between the two ends. Per the germline V gene, CDR1 is LGHNT and CDR2 is FRNRAP. This CDR3 contains 14 residues. The CDR3 protein is CASGPRQKQETQYF. The CDR3 DNA follows: TGTGCTAGTGGTCCGCGACAGAAACAAGAGACCCAGTACTTC.

The chain recombines TRBV28 with TRBJ2-1; 8 bases are a match to TRBD2. This CDR3 is built from 16 residues. CDR1 MDHEN and CDR2 SYDVKM come from the germline V gene. With V trimmed by 7 bases and J by 4 bases, 12 bases remained unmatched. In DNA form, the CDR3 reads TGTGCCAGCAACCCGGGGGGGGCCGTGGATTACAATGAGCAGTTCTTC. Protein product: CASNPGGAVDYNEQFF.

A remark on this clonotype: Germline is not matched at one junction end, which may reflect a read error. The chain is built from TRBV10-2 and TRBJ2-1; no definite D call. This CDR3 is built from 14 residues. CDR1 is WSHSY and CDR2 is SAAADI in the germline V gene. The CDR3: CASRSGSSYTEQFF. The CDR3 bases are TGCGCCAGCAGGAGTGGAAGCTCCTACACTGAGCAGTTCTTC.

As to this clonotype: The junction departs from the called germline gene at one end, perhaps through a read error. This chain uses TRBV29-1 with TRBJ2-2; possible D gene TRBD2, 5 bases. Germline V CDR1 and CDR2: SQVTM, ANQGSEA. The length of the CDR3 is 12 residues. The CDR3 DNA sequence: TGCGGCGTTGAAAGGGTGGCCGGGGAGATGTTTTTT. This sequence encodes CGVERVAGEMFF.

Worth noting for this clonotype: One end of the junction varies from germline; a read error may be responsible. The CDR3 coding sequence is TGTGCCATTACCCGGACGGGCAGGGGTCAGTCCCAGCATTTT. Its protein product is CAITRTGRGQSQHF. The V gene is TRBV6-6, the J gene TRBJ1-5; D perhaps matches TRBD1 (6 bases). Germline V gene sequence: CDR1 MNHNY, CDR2 SVGAGI (reference sequence). The CDR3 is made up of 14 amino acids.

Concerning this clonotype itself: One end of the junction varies from germline; a read error may be responsible. J is TRBJ2-1 and V is TRBV12-3 or TRBV12-4, with 13 positions matching TRBD2. The CDR3 spans 16 residues. The CDR3 here is CTSSRVGTSGTYEQFF. Written as DNA, the CDR3 is TGTACCAGCAGTCGCGTCGGGACTAGCGGGACCTATGAGCAGTTCTTC.

This clonotype showed up just a few times. The junction departs from germline at one end; a sequencing error may be responsible. V is TRBV6-2 or TRBV6-3 and J is TRBJ2-7; D is possibly TRBD2 (5 bases). The CDR3 has 13 residues. Per the germline V gene, CDR1 is MNHEY and CDR2 is SVGEGT. CDR3 DNA sequence: TGTGTCAGCAGTACCGCCGGGATGGGCGAGCAGTACTTC. It encodes CVSSTAGMGEQYF.

Here the CDR3 reads CSVGFGNDYTF. The CDR3 region has the DNA TGCAGCGTTGGTTTTGGGAATGACTACACCTTC. The rearrangement joins TRBV29-1 to TRBJ1-2, with no clear D. Looked up from germline, CDR1 is SQVTM and CDR2 is ANQGSEA. The ends were cut back, 4 bases at V and 10 bases at J, with 13 bases in the middle. This CDR3 is 11 amino acids long.

Remarks on this clonotype: One end of the junction varies from germline; a read error may be responsible. The chain recombines TRBV7-9 with TRBJ1-6; no reliable D call. The CDR3 length is 14 residues. Looked up from germline, CDR1 is SEHNR and CDR2 is FQNEAQ (reference sequence). CDR3 in amino acids: CASSSISPGSPLQF. CDR3 bases: TGTGCCAGTAGCTCCATATCCCCAGGTTCACCCCTCCAGTTT.

This clonotype was counted a few times. The chain employs TRBV9 and TRBJ2-3, with unresolved D. V lost 3 bases, J lost 3 bases, and 5 bases lay in between. The CDR3 spans 12 residues. Per germline, CDR1 SGDLS and CDR2 YYNGEE. This CDR3 reads CASSGATDTQYF. The DNA of the CDR3 is TGTGCCAGCAGCGGTGCGACAGATACGCAGTATTTT.

This chain uses TRBV6-1 with TRBJ2-5, with D unresolved. CDR1 and CDR2 from the germline V gene are MNHNS and SASEGT. The CDR3 spans 15 residues. Trimming removed 3 bases from V and 5 bases from J, with 16 bases in between. CDR3 sequence: CASSELVGVGETQYF. The CDR3, as DNA: TGTGCCAGCAGTGAGTTAGTAGGCGTCGGGGAGACCCAGTACTTC.

This clonotype was seen at least ten times. The chain links TRBV4-2 to TRBJ2-5, with 8 bases matching TRBD2. The germline gives CDR1 LGHNA, CDR2 YNFKEQ. The CDR3 contains 16 residues. V was clipped by 1 base and J by 1 base; unmatched bases: 5. The CDR3 nucleotides are TGTGCCAGCAGCCAAGCCTGGCGGGAGGTCCAAGAGACCCAGTACTTC. Protein: CASSQAWREVQETQYF.

On this clonotype itself: An end of the junction differs from the germline gene, which may be a read error. The gene calls are TRBV11-2 and TRBJ2-1; the D is unclear. This CDR3 spans 14 amino acids. CDR1 is SGHAT, CDR2 FQNNGV, per germline. The CDR3 DNA follows: TGTGCCAACAGCCGGCAGGCCCCATACAATGAACAGTTCTTC. Translated: CANSRQAPYNEQFF.

In regard to this clonotype: A much larger clone differs from this one at a single base, so this may be a read error. The chain combines TRBV5-1 with TRBJ1-6; D is undetermined. Germline lookup yields CDR1 SGHRS and CDR2 YFSETQ. Trimming stripped 6 bases from V and 10 bases from J, with 17 bases between. This CDR3 has 14 amino acids. CDR3 nucleotide sequence: TGCGCCAGCATCAGCGACATGGGATTGTCACCCCTCCACTTT. Residues: CASISDMGLSPLHF.

The chain joins TRBV2 to TRBJ2-1, with D possibly TRBD2 on 5 matching bases. The ends were cut back, 4 bases at V and 5 bases at J, with 15 bases in the middle. This CDR3 comprises 15 residues. Germline V lookup: CDR1 SNHLY, CDR2 FYNNEI. CDR3 in DNA: TGTGCCAGCAGTGGGTACGGGATGGCCAACAATGAGCAGTTCTTC. It codes for CASSGYGMANNEQFF.

This clonotype was seen only a few times. This sequence may be a read error, since a much larger clone differs from it by one base. The genes are TRBV6-1 and TRBJ2-7, with TRBD2 as a possible D gene (5 bases). The germline V and J ends were trimmed by 5 bases and 3 bases, with 17 bases remaining between them. Germline assignment: CDR1 MNHNS and CDR2 SASEGT. The CDR3 length is 15 residues. The CDR3 spells CASSLTRGSYYEQYF. The CDR3 DNA reads as TGTGCCAGCAGTCTGACCAGAGGGAGCTACTACGAGCAGTACTTC.

The rearrangement joins TRBV28 to TRBJ2-5; no definite D call. The germline V gene has CDR1 MDHEN and CDR2 SYDVKM. V lost 3 bases to trimming and J lost 5 bases, with 13 bases between them. This CDR3 spans 14 amino acids. In DNA, the CDR3 is TGTGCCAGCAGTTTTGAGGAGCACGGGGAGACCCAGTACTTC. Residues: CASSFEEHGETQYF.

About this clonotype: Germline is not matched at one junction end, which may reflect a read error. The gene calls are TRBV11-2 and TRBJ2-2, with TRBD1 matching over 9 bases. CDR1 is SGHAT and CDR2 is FQNNGV in the germline V gene. CDR3 length: 13 amino acids. The CDR3 nucleotides are TGTGCCAGCAGCTTAGATAGGACAGGGGAGCCGTTCTTT. Translation gives CASSLDRTGEPFF.

Of note for this clonotype: This CDR3 is missing its conserved last phenylalanine or tryptophan, likely due to a read error. The V call is TRBV11-2, the J call TRBJ2-6; possibly TRBD1 for D (5 bases). The CDR3 loop spans 15 amino acids. In germline, CDR1 is SGHAT, CDR2 FQNNGV. V lost 1 base, J lost 15 bases, and 19 bases lay in between. The CDR3 is CASSLALSGADALTL. The CDR3 coding sequence is TGTGCCAGCAGCTTAGCCCTCTCTGGGGCCGACGCCCTGACTCTC.